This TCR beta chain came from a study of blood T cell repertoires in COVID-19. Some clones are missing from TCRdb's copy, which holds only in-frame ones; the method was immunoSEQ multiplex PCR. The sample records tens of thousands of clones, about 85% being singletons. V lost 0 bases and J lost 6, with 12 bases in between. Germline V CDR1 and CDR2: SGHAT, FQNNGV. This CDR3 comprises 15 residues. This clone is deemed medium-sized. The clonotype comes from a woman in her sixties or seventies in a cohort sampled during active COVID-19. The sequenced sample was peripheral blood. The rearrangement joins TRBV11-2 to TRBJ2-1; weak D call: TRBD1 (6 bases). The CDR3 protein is CASSLDRGRGNEQFF. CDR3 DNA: TGTGCCAGCAGCTTAGACAGGGGTAGGGGCAATGAGCAGTTCTTC.